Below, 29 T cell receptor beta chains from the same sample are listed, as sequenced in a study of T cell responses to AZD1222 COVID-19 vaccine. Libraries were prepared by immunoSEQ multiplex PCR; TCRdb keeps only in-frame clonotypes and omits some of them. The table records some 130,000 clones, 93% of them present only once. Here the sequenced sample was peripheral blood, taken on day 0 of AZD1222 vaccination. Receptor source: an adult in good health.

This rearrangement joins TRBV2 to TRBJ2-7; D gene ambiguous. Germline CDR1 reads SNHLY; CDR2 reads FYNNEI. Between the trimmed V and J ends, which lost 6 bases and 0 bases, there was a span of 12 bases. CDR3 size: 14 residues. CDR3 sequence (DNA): TGTGCCAGCAGCTCCCCCCTCAGCTCCTACGAGCAGTACTTC. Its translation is CASSSPLSSYEQYF.

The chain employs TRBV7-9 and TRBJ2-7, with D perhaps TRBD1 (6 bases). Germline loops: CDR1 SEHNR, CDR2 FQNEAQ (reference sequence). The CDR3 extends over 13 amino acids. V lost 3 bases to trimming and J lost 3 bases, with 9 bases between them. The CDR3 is CASSFVGHYEQYF. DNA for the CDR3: TGTGCCAGCAGCTTCGTGGGACACTACGAGCAGTACTTC.

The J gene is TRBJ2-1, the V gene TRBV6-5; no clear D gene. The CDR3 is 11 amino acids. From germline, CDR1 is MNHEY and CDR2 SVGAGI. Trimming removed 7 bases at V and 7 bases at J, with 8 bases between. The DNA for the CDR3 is TGTGCCAGCACAGGAGTGAATGAGCAGTTCTTC. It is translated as CASTGVNEQFF.

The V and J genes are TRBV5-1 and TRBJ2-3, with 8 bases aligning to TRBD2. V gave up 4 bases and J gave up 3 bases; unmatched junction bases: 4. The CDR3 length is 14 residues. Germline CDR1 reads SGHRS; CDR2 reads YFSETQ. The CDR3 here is CASSPGTRTDTQYF. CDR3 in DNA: TGCGCCAGCAGCCCCGGGACTAGAACAGATACGCAGTATTTT.

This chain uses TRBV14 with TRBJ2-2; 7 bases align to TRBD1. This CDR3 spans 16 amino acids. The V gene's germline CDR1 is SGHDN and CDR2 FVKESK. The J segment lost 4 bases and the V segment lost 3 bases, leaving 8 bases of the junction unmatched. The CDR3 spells CASSHLTGLITGELFF. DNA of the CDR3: TGTGCCAGCAGCCACTTGACAGGGTTAATCACCGGGGAGCTGTTTTTT.

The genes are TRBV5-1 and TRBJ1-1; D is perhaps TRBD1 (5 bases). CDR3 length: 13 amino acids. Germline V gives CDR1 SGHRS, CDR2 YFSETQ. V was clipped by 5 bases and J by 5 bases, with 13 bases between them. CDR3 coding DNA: TGCGCCAGCAGTACTGTAGGGGAAACTGAAGCTTTCTTT. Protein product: CASSTVGETEAFF.

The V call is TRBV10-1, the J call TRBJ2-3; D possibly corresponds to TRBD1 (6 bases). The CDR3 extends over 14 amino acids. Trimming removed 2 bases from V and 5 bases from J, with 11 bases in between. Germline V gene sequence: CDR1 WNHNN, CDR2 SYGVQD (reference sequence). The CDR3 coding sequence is TGCGCCAGCAGTGAGATCAGGGACAAAGATACGCAGTATTTT. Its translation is CASSEIRDKDTQYF.

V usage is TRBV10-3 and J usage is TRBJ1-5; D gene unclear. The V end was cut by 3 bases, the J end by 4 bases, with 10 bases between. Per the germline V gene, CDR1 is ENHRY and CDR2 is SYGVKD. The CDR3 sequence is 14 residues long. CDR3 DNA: TGTGCCATCAGTGATAACAGCCCAAATCAGCCCCAGCATTTT. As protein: CAISDNSPNQPQHF.

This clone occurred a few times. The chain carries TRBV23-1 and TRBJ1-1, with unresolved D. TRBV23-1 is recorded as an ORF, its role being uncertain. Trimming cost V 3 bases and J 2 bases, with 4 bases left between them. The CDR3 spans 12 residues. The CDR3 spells CASSQDNTEAFF. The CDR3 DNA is TGCGCCAGCAGTCAGGACAACACTGAAGCTTTCTTT.

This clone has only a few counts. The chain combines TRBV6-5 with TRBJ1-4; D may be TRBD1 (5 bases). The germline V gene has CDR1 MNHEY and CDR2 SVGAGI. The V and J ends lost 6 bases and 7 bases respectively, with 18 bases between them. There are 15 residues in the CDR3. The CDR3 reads CASSPGGGGSEKLFF. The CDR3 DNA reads TGTGCCAGCAGCCCCGGGGGGGGAGGTAGTGAAAAACTGTTTTTT.

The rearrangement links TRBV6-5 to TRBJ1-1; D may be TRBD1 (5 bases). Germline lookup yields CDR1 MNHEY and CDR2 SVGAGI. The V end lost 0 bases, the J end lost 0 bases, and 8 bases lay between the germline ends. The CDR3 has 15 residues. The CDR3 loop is CASSYSQAMNTEAFF. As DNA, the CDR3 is TGTGCCAGCAGTTACTCACAGGCTATGAACACTGAAGCTTTCTTT.

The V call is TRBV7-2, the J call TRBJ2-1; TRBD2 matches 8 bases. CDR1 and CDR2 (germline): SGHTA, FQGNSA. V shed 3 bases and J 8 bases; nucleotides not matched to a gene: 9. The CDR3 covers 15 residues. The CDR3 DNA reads TGTGCCAGCAGCTTTAGCGGGGTCCGCCTGGATGAGCAGTTCTTC. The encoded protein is CASSFSGVRLDEQFF.

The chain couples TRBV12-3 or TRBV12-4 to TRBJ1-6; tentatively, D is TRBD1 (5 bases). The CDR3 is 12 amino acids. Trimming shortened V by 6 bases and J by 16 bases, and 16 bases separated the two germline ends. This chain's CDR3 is CASSQGLVPLHF. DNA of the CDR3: TGTGCCAGCAGCCAGGGCCTTGTCCCACTCCACTTT.

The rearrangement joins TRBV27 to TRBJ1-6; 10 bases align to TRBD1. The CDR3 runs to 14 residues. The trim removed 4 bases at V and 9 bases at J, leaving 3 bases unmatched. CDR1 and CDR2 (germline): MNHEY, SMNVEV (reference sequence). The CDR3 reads CASSWDRGTSPLHF. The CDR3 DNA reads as TGTGCCAGCAGTTGGGACAGGGGAACTTCACCCCTCCACTTT.

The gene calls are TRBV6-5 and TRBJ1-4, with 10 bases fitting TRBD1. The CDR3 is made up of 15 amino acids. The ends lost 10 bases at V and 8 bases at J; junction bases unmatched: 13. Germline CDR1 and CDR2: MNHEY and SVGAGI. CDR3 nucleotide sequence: TGTGCCACCCTTCTGGGACAGGGGTTAAGGGAAAAACTGTTTTTT. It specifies CATLLGQGLREKLFF.

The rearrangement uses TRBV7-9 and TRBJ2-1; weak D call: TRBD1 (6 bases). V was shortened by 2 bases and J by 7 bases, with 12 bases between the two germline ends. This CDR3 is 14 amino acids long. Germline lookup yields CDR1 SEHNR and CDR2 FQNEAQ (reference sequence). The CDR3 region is CASSLIGQPNEQFF. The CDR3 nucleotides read TGTGCCAGCAGCTTAATAGGACAGCCTAATGAGCAGTTCTTC.

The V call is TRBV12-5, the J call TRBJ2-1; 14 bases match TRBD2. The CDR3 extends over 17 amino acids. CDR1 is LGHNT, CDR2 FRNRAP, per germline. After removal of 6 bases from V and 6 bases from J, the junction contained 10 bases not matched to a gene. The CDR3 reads CASGPDGLAGGGNEQFF. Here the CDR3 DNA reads TGTGCTAGTGGCCCTGACGGACTAGCGGGGGGAGGCAATGAGCAGTTCTTC.

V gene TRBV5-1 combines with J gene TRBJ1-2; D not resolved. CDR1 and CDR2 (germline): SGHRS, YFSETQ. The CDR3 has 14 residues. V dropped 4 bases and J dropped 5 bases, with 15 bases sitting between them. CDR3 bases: TGCGCCAGCAGCCCGGCCGAGGCTCTGTATGGCTACACCTTC. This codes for CASSPAEALYGYTF.

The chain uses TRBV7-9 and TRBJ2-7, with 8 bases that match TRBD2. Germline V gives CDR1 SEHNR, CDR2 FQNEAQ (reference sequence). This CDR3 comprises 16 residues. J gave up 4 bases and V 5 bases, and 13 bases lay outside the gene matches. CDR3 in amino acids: CASSPRFREGLYEQYF. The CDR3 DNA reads TGTGCCAGCAGCCCGAGATTTCGGGAGGGACTTTACGAGCAGTACTTC.

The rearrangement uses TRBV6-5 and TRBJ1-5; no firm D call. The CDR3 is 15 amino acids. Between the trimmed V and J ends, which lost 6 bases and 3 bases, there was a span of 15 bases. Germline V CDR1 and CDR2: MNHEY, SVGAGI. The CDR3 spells CASRSPGGDNQPQHF. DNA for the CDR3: TGTGCCAGCAGGTCCCCGGGTGGGGACAATCAGCCCCAGCATTTT.

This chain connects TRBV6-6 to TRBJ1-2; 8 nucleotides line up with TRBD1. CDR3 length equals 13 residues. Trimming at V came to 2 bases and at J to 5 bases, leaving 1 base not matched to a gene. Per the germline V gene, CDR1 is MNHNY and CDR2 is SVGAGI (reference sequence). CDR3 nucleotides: TGTGCCAGCAGTTACGACAGGGGTTATGGCTACACCTTC. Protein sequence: CASSYDRGYGYTF.

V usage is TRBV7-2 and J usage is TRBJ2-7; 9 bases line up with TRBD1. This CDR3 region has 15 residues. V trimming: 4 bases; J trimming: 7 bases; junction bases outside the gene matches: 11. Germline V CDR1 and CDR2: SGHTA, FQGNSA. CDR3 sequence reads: CASSWGQGGLVEQYF. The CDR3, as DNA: TGTGCCAGCAGCTGGGGACAGGGCGGCTTGGTGGAGCAGTACTTC.

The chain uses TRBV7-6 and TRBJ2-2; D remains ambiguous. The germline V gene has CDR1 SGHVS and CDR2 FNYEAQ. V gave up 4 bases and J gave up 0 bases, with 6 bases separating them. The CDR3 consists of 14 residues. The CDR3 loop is CASSSITNTGELFF. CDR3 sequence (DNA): TGTGCCAGCAGCTCAATTACGAACACCGGGGAGCTGTTTTTT.

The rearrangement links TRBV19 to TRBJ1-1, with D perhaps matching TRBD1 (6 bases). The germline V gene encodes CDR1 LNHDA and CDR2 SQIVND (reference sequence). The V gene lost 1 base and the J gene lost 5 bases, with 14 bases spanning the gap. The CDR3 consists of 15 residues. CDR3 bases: TGTGCCAGTAGTATAGCCCAGGGGTGGGTTACTGAAGCTTTCTTT. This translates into CASSIAQGWVTEAFF.

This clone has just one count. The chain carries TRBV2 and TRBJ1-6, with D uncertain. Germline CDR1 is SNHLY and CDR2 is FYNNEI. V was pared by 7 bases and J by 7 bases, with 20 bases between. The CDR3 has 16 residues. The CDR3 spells CASMRTVSESNSPLHF. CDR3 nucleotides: TGTGCCAGCATGCGTACCGTGTCAGAGAGCAATTCACCCCTCCACTTT.

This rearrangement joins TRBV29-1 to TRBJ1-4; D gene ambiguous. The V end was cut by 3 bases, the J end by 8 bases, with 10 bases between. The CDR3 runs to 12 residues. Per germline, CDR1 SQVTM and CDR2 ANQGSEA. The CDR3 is CSVDLSGEKLFF. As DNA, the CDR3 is TGCAGCGTTGACTTGTCGGGGGAAAAACTGTTTTTT.

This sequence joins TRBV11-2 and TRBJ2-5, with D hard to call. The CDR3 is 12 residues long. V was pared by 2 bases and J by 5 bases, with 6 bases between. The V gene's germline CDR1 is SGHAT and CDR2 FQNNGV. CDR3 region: CASSLNTETQYF. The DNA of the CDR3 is TGTGCCAGCAGCTTAAATACCGAGACCCAGTACTTC.

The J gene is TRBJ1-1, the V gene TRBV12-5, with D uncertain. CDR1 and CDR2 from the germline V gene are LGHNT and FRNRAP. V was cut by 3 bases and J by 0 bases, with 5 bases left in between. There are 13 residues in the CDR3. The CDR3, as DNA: TGTGCTAGTGGTTTCAGGATGAACACTGAAGCTTTCTTT. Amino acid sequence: CASGFRMNTEAFF.

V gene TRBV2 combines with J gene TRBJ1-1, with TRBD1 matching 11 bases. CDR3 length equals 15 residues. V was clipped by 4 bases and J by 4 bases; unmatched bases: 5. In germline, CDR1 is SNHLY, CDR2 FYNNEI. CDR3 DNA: TGTGCCAGCAGTGTCTTCGGGACAGGGGGCACTGAAGCTTTCTTT. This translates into CASSVFGTGGTEAFF.